What follows are 7 T cell receptor beta chains derived from one specimen sequenced in a study of blood T cell repertoires in COVID-19. The protocol was immunoSEQ multiplex PCR, while the TCRdb copy is restricted to in-frame clones and leaves out a portion. Here the sample spans about 260,000 clones, around 84% being singletons. Sequencing used peripheral blood. The receptor set was obtained from a woman between 55 and 75 years old with COVID-19, enrolled during active disease.

The V and J genes are TRBV7-8 and TRBJ2-2, with D uncertain. V was trimmed by 5 bases and J by 1 base, leaving 20 bases between them. The CDR3 totals 18 residues. Germline V gene lookup returns CDR1 SGHVS and CDR2 FQNEAQ. Written as DNA, the CDR3 is TGTGCCAGCAGCCCGATCCTCAGACACCTGGGGAACACCGGGGAGCTGTTTTTT. Translated: CASSPILRHLGNTGELFF.

The chain joins TRBV30 to TRBJ1-2; the D gene is possibly TRBD1 (5 bases). The germline V and J ends were trimmed by 2 bases and 5 bases, with 12 bases remaining between them. This CDR3 is built from 13 residues. Germline V gives CDR1 GTSNPN, CDR2 SVGIG (reference sequence). The CDR3 nucleotides read TGTGCCTGGAGTCTCCCGGGGGGGTATGGCTACACCTTC. This sequence encodes CAWSLPGGYGYTF.

The genes are TRBV5-1 and TRBJ1-4, with D hard to call. The CDR3 is 14 amino acids. Germline V CDR1 and CDR2: SGHRS, YFSETQ. V dropped 0 bases and J dropped 5 bases, with 8 bases sitting between them. The CDR3 nucleotides are TGCGCCAGCAGCTTGGACACGCCCAATGAAAAACTGTTTTTT. Its protein product is CASSLDTPNEKLFF.

The genes are TRBV25-1 and TRBJ1-4, with 7 bases matching TRBD1. The ends lost 2 bases at V and 2 bases at J; junction bases unmatched: 2. The CDR3 is 15 amino acids. Germline assignment: CDR1 MGHDK and CDR2 SYGVNS. Here the CDR3 reads CASSETTGTNEKLFF. DNA of the CDR3: TGTGCCAGCAGTGAAACGACAGGGACTAATGAAAAACTGTTTTTT.

The chain links TRBV6-5 to TRBJ2-2; a possible D gene is TRBD1 (5 bases). V shed 6 bases and J shed 2 bases, with 10 bases lying between them. CDR1 is MNHEY and CDR2 is SVGAGI in the germline V gene. The CDR3 has 14 amino acids. Written as DNA, the CDR3 is TGTGCCAGCAGGACCACAGGAAACACCGGGGAGCTGTTTTTT. Encoded protein: CASRTTGNTGELFF.

V gene TRBV15 combines with J gene TRBJ1-2, with TRBD1 matching over 9 bases. CDR3 size: 17 residues. The germline gives CDR1 LNHNV, CDR2 YYDKDF (reference sequence). With V trimmed by 3 bases and J by 4 bases, 12 bases remained unmatched. CDR3 protein: CATSSLKEGTGTYGYTF. The CDR3 DNA follows: TGTGCCACCAGCAGCCTAAAGGAGGGGACAGGGACCTATGGCTACACCTTC.

In the case of this clone: The identical CDR3 is also encoded by other nucleotide sequences in the sample. The chain combines TRBV7-8 with TRBJ2-3, with 8 bases fitting TRBD2. The CDR3 loop spans 15 amino acids. Germline V gene data show CDR1 as SGHVS and CDR2 as FQNEAQ. With 5 bases clipped from V and 0 bases from J, the junction kept 4 bases outside the gene matches. Here the CDR3 DNA reads TGTGCCAGCAGCCCAACTAGCGGTAGCACAGATACGCAGTATTTT. Translated, it gives CASSPTSGSTDTQYF.